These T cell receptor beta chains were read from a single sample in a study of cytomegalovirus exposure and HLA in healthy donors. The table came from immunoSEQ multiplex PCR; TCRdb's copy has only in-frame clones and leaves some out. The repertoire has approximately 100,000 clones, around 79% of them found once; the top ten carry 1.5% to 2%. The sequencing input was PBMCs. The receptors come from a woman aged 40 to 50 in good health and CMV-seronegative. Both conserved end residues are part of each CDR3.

cdr3_aa: CASSVGDTGELFF
v_call: TRBV9
j_call: TRBJ2-2

cdr3_aa: CASSLPSGGPGTGELFF
v_call: TRBV7-9
j_call: TRBJ2-2

cdr3_aa: CAWSVTGGRTDTQYF
v_call: TRBV30
j_call: TRBJ2-3

cdr3_aa: CASSPDLAGVGEQYF
v_call: TRBV19
j_call: TRBJ2-7

cdr3_aa: CASSFWLRTEKNIQYF
v_call: TRBV5-1
j_call: TRBJ2-4

cdr3_aa: CASSPTPGLRYNEQFF
v_call: TRBV7-3
j_call: TRBJ2-1

cdr3_aa: CASSATSGRAVQETQYF
v_call: TRBV4-2
j_call: TRBJ2-5

cdr3_aa: CASSEILGLTTDTQYF
v_call: TRBV10-1
j_call: TRBJ2-3

cdr3_aa: CASSFLRQRQETQYF
v_call: TRBV7-9
j_call: TRBJ2-5

cdr3_aa: CASRDNGGQGYQPQHF
v_call: TRBV19
j_call: TRBJ1-5

cdr3_aa: CATSTALGAYGYTF
v_call: TRBV15
j_call: TRBJ1-2

cdr3_aa: CASSSLAGRTGELFF
v_call: TRBV27
j_call: TRBJ2-2

cdr3_aa: CASSYSLAEADTQYF
v_call: TRBV6-6
j_call: TRBJ2-3

cdr3_aa: CASSESGSSYNEQFF
v_call: TRBV10-1
j_call: TRBJ2-1

cdr3_aa: CAWRTQGNTIYF
v_call: TRBV30
j_call: TRBJ1-3

cdr3_aa: CASSQDGGRSLYEQYF
v_call: TRBV4-2
j_call: TRBJ2-7

cdr3_aa: CASSFGGIQYEQYF
v_call: TRBV28
j_call: TRBJ2-7

cdr3_aa: CASSWGVIPTYEQYF
v_call: TRBV6-5
j_call: TRBJ2-7

cdr3_aa: CASSYIPGELFF
v_call: TRBV11-2
j_call: TRBJ2-2

cdr3_aa: CSSSTDRDKLFF
v_call: TRBV7-9
j_call: TRBJ1-4

cdr3_aa: CASSLGLAGTGELFF
v_call: TRBV7-8
j_call: TRBJ2-2

cdr3_aa: CASSQGLARDTQYF
v_call: TRBV4-1
j_call: TRBJ2-3

cdr3_aa: CASSFRGSGTEAFF
v_call: TRBV5-1
j_call: TRBJ1-1

cdr3_aa: CASSEGTGYGYTF
v_call: TRBV7-2
j_call: TRBJ1-2

cdr3_aa: CASSFRTGGAGNTIYF
v_call: TRBV7-2
j_call: TRBJ1-3

cdr3_aa: CASSQDDWLAGGLGVGYEQYF
v_call: TRBV4-1
j_call: TRBJ2-7

cdr3_aa: CASSRQVGGSYEQYF
v_call: TRBV27
j_call: TRBJ2-7

cdr3_aa: CASSQEAGASGNTIYF
v_call: TRBV4-2
j_call: TRBJ1-3

cdr3_aa: CASSPLFPSGTGGIGNTIYF
v_call: TRBV27
j_call: TRBJ1-3

cdr3_aa: CASTLGAGLSYEQYF
v_call: TRBV28
j_call: TRBJ2-7

cdr3_aa: CASSQVKGGGQETQYF
v_call: TRBV4-1
j_call: TRBJ2-5

cdr3_aa: CASSLDGLAGGEQFF
v_call: TRBV11-2
j_call: TRBJ2-1

cdr3_aa: CASSLTREQFF
v_call: TRBV13
j_call: TRBJ2-1

cdr3_aa: CASSYGGYYEQYF
v_call: TRBV6-5
j_call: TRBJ2-7

cdr3_aa: CASSVAGNTEAFF
v_call: TRBV9
j_call: TRBJ1-1

cdr3_aa: CASSPLGLAGVNEQFF
v_call: TRBV14
j_call: TRBJ2-1

cdr3_aa: CASTTLRGAGETQYF
v_call: TRBV7-8
j_call: TRBJ2-5

cdr3_aa: CASRSSGGAREQYF
v_call: TRBV2
j_call: TRBJ2-5

cdr3_aa: CASSPYQDSPSSYEQYF
v_call: TRBV27
j_call: TRBJ2-7

cdr3_aa: CASIGQTPDFYGYTF
v_call: TRBV6-6
j_call: TRBJ1-2

cdr3_aa: CASSRSEGPVNSPLHF
v_call: TRBV4-1
j_call: TRBJ1-6

cdr3_aa: CASSLLDGSSSYEQYF
v_call: TRBV7-2
j_call: TRBJ2-7

cdr3_aa: CASSEGTSGYTDTQYF
v_call: TRBV2
j_call: TRBJ2-3

cdr3_aa: CASSLQQTGRETQYF
v_call: TRBV7-6
j_call: TRBJ2-5

cdr3_aa: CASSPLDWPDTQYF
v_call: TRBV27
j_call: TRBJ2-3

cdr3_aa: CASSLTGDSYEQYF
v_call: TRBV7-6
j_call: TRBJ2-7

cdr3_aa: CSVVGSGGLETQYF
v_call: TRBV29-1
j_call: TRBJ2-5

cdr3_aa: CASSYNEGVPYEQYF
v_call: TRBV6-5
j_call: TRBJ2-7

cdr3_aa: CASSRTGTGINSPLHF
v_call: TRBV28
j_call: TRBJ1-6

cdr3_aa: CSSSLPQGKETQYF
v_call: TRBV7-9
j_call: TRBJ2-5

cdr3_aa: CASSITRQLTDTQYF
v_call: TRBV19
j_call: TRBJ2-3

cdr3_aa: CASWGGSNQPQHF
v_call: TRBV18
j_call: TRBJ1-5

cdr3_aa: CASKVSGGDTQYF
v_call: TRBV7-9
j_call: TRBJ2-3

cdr3_aa: CASSAGDRGETQYF
v_call: TRBV7-9
j_call: TRBJ2-5

cdr3_aa: CASTSGEKTQYF
v_call: TRBV6-6
j_call: TRBJ2-5